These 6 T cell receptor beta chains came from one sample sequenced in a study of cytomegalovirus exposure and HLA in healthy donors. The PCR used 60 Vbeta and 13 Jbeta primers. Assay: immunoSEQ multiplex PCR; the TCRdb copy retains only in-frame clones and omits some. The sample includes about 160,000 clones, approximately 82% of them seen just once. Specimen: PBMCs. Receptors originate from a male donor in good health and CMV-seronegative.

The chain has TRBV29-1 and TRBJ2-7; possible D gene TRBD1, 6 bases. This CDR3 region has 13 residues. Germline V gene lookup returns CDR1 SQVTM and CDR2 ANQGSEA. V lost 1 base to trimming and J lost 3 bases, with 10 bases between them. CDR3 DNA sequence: TGCAGCGTTGAAGTGACAGGCAGCTACGAGCAGTACTTC. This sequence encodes CSVEVTGSYEQYF.

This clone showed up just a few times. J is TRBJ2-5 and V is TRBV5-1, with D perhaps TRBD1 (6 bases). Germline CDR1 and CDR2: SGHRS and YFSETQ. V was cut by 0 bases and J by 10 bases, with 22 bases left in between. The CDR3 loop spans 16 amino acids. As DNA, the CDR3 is TGCGCCAGCAGCTTGGTAGCAGGGAGCACGCCAGGGGACCAGTACTTC. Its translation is CASSLVAGSTPGDQYF.

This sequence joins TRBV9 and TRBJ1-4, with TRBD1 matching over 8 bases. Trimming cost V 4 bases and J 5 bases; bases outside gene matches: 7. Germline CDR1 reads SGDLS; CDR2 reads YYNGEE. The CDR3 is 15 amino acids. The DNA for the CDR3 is TGTGCCAGCAGCACTCGACAGGGGAGAAATGAAAAACTGTTTTTT. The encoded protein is CASSTRQGRNEKLFF. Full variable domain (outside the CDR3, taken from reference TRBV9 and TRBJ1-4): DSGVTQTPKHLITATGQRVTLRCSPRSGDLSVYWYQQSLDQGLQFLIQYYNGEERAKGNILERFSAQQFPDLHSELNLSSLELGDSALYFCASSTRQGRNEKLFFGSGTQLSVL.

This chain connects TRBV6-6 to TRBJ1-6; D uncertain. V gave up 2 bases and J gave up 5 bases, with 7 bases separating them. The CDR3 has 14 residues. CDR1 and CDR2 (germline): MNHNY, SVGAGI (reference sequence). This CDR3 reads CASSYGGNNSPLHF. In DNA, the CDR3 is TGTGCCAGCAGTTACGGCGGGAATAATTCACCCCTCCACTTT.

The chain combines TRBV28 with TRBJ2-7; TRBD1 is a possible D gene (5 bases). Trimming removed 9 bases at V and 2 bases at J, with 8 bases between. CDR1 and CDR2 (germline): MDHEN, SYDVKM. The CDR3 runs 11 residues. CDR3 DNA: TGTGCCAGTGCAGGGCCCTACGAGCAGTACTTC. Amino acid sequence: CASAGPYEQYF. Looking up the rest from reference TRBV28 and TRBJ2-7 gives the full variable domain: DVKVTQSSRYLVKRTGEKVFLECVQDMDHENMFWYRQDPGLGLRLIYFSYDVKMKEKGDIPEGYSVSREKKERFSLILESASTNQTSMYLCASAGPYEQYFGPGTRLTVT.

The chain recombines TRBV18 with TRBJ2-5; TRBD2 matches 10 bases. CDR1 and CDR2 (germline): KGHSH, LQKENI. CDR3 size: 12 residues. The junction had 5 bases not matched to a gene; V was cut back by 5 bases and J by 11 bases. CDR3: CASSSAGGEQYF. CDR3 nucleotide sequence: TGTGCCAGCTCATCAGCGGGAGGGGAGCAGTACTTC.